This entry concerns a single T cell receptor (beta chain). The antigen remains unidentified. The data were taken from a study of siplizumab effects on memory and regulatory T cells. V shed 3 bases and J 4 bases; nucleotides not matched to a gene: 26. This CDR3 region has 20 residues. CDR1 and CDR2 from the germline V gene are SQVTM and ANQGSEA. Assays examined about 10^5 TCR templates per sample. This table comes from immunoSEQ multiplex PCR, and its TCRdb copy is limited to in-frame clones, with some not included. The sample contains around 78,000 clones, 75% to 95% of which appear only once. Points from the study as a whole: Assignment to unstimulated subsets succeeded for only a minor fraction of the alloreactive clones. Naive T cell populations appeared to exhibit greater diversity than memory cells and appeared to be major alloresponse contributors. Whether the proliferating Tregs (from siplizumab cultures) were suppressive was not confirmed.

Source material: CD8+ T cells sorted from blood. V is TRBV29-1 and J is TRBJ2-7, with 8 bases aligning to TRBD1. This TCR came from a human donor in good health. CDR3 sequence (DNA): TGCAGCGTTGATTTTTCTTCAGAGCCGAAATCAGGGGGCGAAGGGTACGAGCAGTACTTC. Amino acid sequence: CSVDFSSEPKSGGEGYEQYF.